This TCR beta chain came from a study of T cell responses to AZD1222 COVID-19 vaccine. Findings and caveats of the study: Donors, mostly white British, included more females; clonal diversity was possibly underestimated. Baseline seropositivity characterized only 5 or 6 AZD1222 recipients.

Produced via immunoSEQ multiplex PCR; TCRdb's table is partial and in-frame only. Found here are around 50,000 clones, roughly 80% of them singletons; the top ten hold about 10%. Trimming removed 8 bases from V and 6 bases from J; junction bases left unmatched: 5. Germline V CDR1 and CDR2: SNHLY, FYNNEI. This CDR3 is 14 amino acids long. A note on this clone: Its specificity is not known.

Source: peripheral blood, taken on day 0 of AZD1222 vaccination. The chain couples TRBV2 to TRBJ2-3; 13 nucleotides align to TRBD2. The TCR was taken from an adult in good health. DNA for the CDR3: TGTGCCAGCCGCGGGACTAGCGGGACGGATACGCAGTATTTT. Encoded protein: CASRGTSGTDTQYF.